Below are 31 T cell receptor beta chains sequenced from a single sample in a study of T and B cells in COVID-19 patients (dated by TCRdb to 2019 to 2021). Genomic DNA extracted from blood was used in amounts of roughly 220-500 ng for amplification of TRB repertoires. Reads for this sample came from an Illumina MiSeq. Multiplex PCR with BIOMED2 TRB-A/B primer pools was used to amplify TRB rearrangements. TCRdb applied fastp at Q25 and MiXCR to the public reads, then kept only in-frame beta chains. Each CDR3 protein gets just one entry, which takes the most common genes and DNA from the rows behind it. The sample records some 980 distinct CDR3 sequences, about a sixth of which are singletons. The ten largest make up about two fifths of the sample. The specimen was blood. The origin of the receptors is a human donor with active COVID-19.

The sample holds a few counts of this clonotype. V usage is TRBV20-1 and J usage is TRBJ2-7; 9 bases fit TRBD1. This CDR3 is 15 amino acids long. J was trimmed by 2 bases and V by 1 base; bases with no gene match: 6. The germline V gene encodes CDR1 DFQATT and CDR2 SNEGSKA (reference sequence). The CDR3, as DNA: TGCAGTGCTAGAGTGCCGGGACAGGGCGCCTACGAGCAGTACTTC. Translation gives CSARVPGQGAYEQYF.

The J gene is TRBJ2-7, the V gene TRBV4-1; tentatively, D is TRBD1 (7 bases). The CDR3 is made up of 19 amino acids. The V gene lost 1 base and the J gene lost 0 bases, with 22 bases spanning the gap. Germline V lookup: CDR1 MGHRA, CDR2 YSYEKL. The CDR3 spells CASSQAAGQGGQSSYEQYF. The CDR3 DNA reads TGCGCCAGCAGCCAAGCGGCAGGGCAGGGGGGCCAAAGCTCCTACGAGCAGTACTTC.

V and J are TRBV4-1 and TRBJ2-4; TRBD1 matches at 10 bases. Per germline, CDR1 MGHRA and CDR2 YSYEKL. The CDR3 length is 16 residues. The V and J ends lost 4 bases and 7 bases, in that order; junction bases with no gene match: 10. CDR3 in amino acids: CASSPLDRGLENIQYF. DNA of the CDR3: TGCGCCAGCAGCCCGTTAGACAGGGGGCTAGAGAACATTCAGTACTTC.

This clonotype ranks as medium-sized (0.01 to 0.1%). This chain uses TRBV12-3 or TRBV12-4 with TRBJ1-3; no firm D call. The germline V and J ends were trimmed by 3 bases and 4 bases, with 13 bases remaining between them. This CDR3 is 15 amino acids long. The CDR3 coding sequence is TGTGCCAGCAGTTTGCGGGCCTTACGAGGAAACACCATATATTTT. It yields the protein CASSLRALRGNTIYF.

Notes on this clonotype: A much larger clone sits a single nucleotide away, making a read error possible. The chain has TRBV5-1 and TRBJ1-4; D remains unclear. The CDR3 runs 14 residues. Germline loops: CDR1 SGHRS, CDR2 YFSETQ. With 2 bases removed from V and 5 bases from J, the gap between germline ends came to 10 bases. In DNA, the CDR3 is TGCGCCAGCAGCTTAGTCAGACAAAATGAAAAACTGTTTTTT. Amino acids: CASSLVRQNEKLFF.

By sample share, this clonotype is large (0.1 to 1%). The chain combines TRBV19 with TRBJ2-4, with 7 bases matching TRBD1. This CDR3 has 14 residues. Per germline, CDR1 LNHDA and CDR2 SQIVND (reference sequence). The V and J ends lost 5 bases and 3 bases, in that order; junction bases with no gene match: 4. CDR3 sequence (DNA): TGTGCCAGTAGTCTCCGGACAGGCAAAAACATTCAGTACTTC. Protein product: CASSLRTGKNIQYF.

The sample holds one count of this clonotype. The gene calls are TRBV19 and TRBJ2-5; a weak D match, TRBD1 (6 bases). This CDR3 spans 14 amino acids. V lost 11 bases to trimming and J lost 0 bases, with 16 bases between them. Germline CDR1 reads LNHDA; CDR2 reads SQIVND (reference sequence). The CDR3 sequence is CAGLGGTDQETQYF. The CDR3 DNA sequence: TGTGCCGGGCTTGGGGGCACTGACCAAGAGACCCAGTACTTC. Supplemented by reference TRBV19 and TRBJ2-5, the full variable domain reads DGGITQSPKYLFRKEGQNVTLSCEQNLNHDAMYWYRQDPGQGLRLIYYSQIVNDFQKGDIAEGYSVSREKKESFPLTVTSAQKNPTAFYLCAGLGGTDQETQYFGPGTRLLVL.

The chain couples TRBV9 to TRBJ1-2; 10 positions match TRBD1. The CDR3 contains 12 residues. Trimming took 4 bases from V and 7 from J; bases not matched to a gene: 1. Germline V lookup: CDR1 SGDLS, CDR2 YYNGEE. The CDR3, as DNA: TGTGCCAGCAGCCGGACAGGGGGTGGCTACACCTTC. Protein: CASSRTGGGYTF.

This clonotype was recorded many times. The chain joins TRBV11-2 to TRBJ2-1, with TRBD2 as a possible D gene (5 bases). With 5 bases removed from V and 1 base from J, the gap between germline ends came to 6 bases. The CDR3 length is 13 residues. The V gene's germline CDR1 is SGHAT and CDR2 FQNNGV. Here the CDR3 DNA reads TGTGCCAGCAGCCGGGGATCCTACAATGAGCAGTTCTTC. Its protein is CASSRGSYNEQFF. The variable domain in full, with the rest retrieved from reference TRBV11-2 and TRBJ2-1, is EAGVAQSPRYKIIEKRQSVAFWCNPISGHATLYWYQQILGQGPKLLIQFQNNGVVDDSQLPKDRFSAERLKGVDSTLKIQPAKLEDSAVYLCASSRGSYNEQFFGPGTRLTVL.

This clonotype is deemed medium-sized. The chain joins TRBV5-6 to TRBJ2-1; TRBD2 agrees at 10 bases. This CDR3 is 17 amino acids long. The ends lost 5 bases at V and 0 bases at J; junction bases unmatched: 8. Germline V gene lookup returns CDR1 SGHDT and CDR2 YYEEEE. The CDR3 loop is CASREIAGGSSYNEQFF. The CDR3 nucleotides are TGTGCCAGCAGGGAGATAGCGGGGGGTTCCTCCTACAATGAGCAGTTCTTC.

This clonotype is large in the sample. CDR3 sequence: CASKTRRGAVYEQYF. CDR3 DNA sequence: TGTGCCAGCAAAACGCGGCGGGGGGCCGTCTACGAGCAGTACTTC. The chain combines TRBV27 with TRBJ2-7, with 8 nucleotides matching TRBD2. The CDR3 extends over 15 amino acids. J gave up 3 bases and V 7 bases, and 11 bases lay outside the gene matches. CDR1 MNHEY and CDR2 SMNVEV come from the germline V gene (reference sequence).

The chain carries TRBV2 and TRBJ1-1; the D gene is possibly TRBD1 (6 bases). V dropped 7 bases and J dropped 3 bases, with 12 bases sitting between them. Germline assignment: CDR1 SNHLY and CDR2 FYNNEI. The CDR3 contains 13 residues. CDR3 region: CASMNRVHTEAFF. The CDR3 nucleotides read TGTGCCAGCATGAACAGGGTGCACACTGAAGCTTTCTTT. Full variable domain (outside the CDR3, taken from reference TRBV2 and TRBJ1-1): EPEVTQTPSHQVTQMGQEVILRCVPISNHLYFYWYRQILGQKVEFLVSFYNNEISEKSEIFDDQFSVERPDGSNFTLKIRSTKLEDSAMYFCASMNRVHTEAFFGQGTRLTVV.

By proportion, this clonotype is medium-sized. This chain joins TRBV30 and TRBJ1-3, with D possibly matching TRBD1 (6 bases). Trimming took off 3 bases at V and 0 bases at J, with 15 bases between the two ends. Germline loops: CDR1 GTSNPN, CDR2 SVGIG (reference sequence). CDR3 length: 16 residues. CDR3 sequence reads: CAWRAGTFRSGNTIYF. The CDR3 DNA follows: TGTGCCTGGAGAGCTGGGACATTTCGCTCTGGAAACACCATATATTTT.

The rearrangement uses TRBV27 and TRBJ2-3, with D possibly TRBD1 on 5 matching bases. With 4 bases removed from V and 8 bases from J, the gap between germline ends came to 16 bases. CDR1 MNHEY and CDR2 SMNVEV come from the germline V gene (reference sequence). This CDR3 spans 14 amino acids. The CDR3, as DNA: TGTGCCAGCAGTTCGGGCAGGGCGTCAGGTACGCAGTATTTT. Amino acids: CASSSGRASGTQYF.

This clonotype was seen a handful of times. The chain recombines TRBV6-5 with TRBJ2-5; maybe TRBD2 (7 bases). Germline CDR1 MNHEY, CDR2 SVGAGI. V shed 8 bases and J shed 4 bases, with 23 bases lying between them. The CDR3 runs to 16 residues. CDR3 amino acids: CASSKRGAGVVETQYF. The CDR3 DNA follows: TGTGCCAGCTCAAAACGGGGGGCAGGCGTGGTAGAGACCCAGTACTTC.

The chain joins TRBV6-5 to TRBJ2-5; possible D gene TRBD1, 6 bases. CDR1 is MNHEY, CDR2 SVGAGI, per germline. Deletions cut 6 bases from V and 1 base from J, with 15 bases between. The CDR3 length is 15 residues. The CDR3 sequence is CASREGQRAQETQYF. CDR3 DNA sequence: TGTGCCAGCAGAGAAGGACAGAGGGCCCAAGAGACCCAGTACTTC.

In its sample, this clonotype is medium-sized. V is TRBV6-2 or TRBV6-3 and J is TRBJ2-7; D is undetermined. Germline V lookup: CDR1 MNHEY, CDR2 SVGEGT. There are 15 residues in the CDR3. Trimming stripped 8 bases from V and 2 bases from J, with 19 bases between. CDR3 sequence (DNA): TGTGCCAGCGCAGTTAAACCCCAGTCGGCCTACGAGCAGTACTTC. This sequence encodes CASAVKPQSAYEQYF.

This clonotype counts as medium-sized. The chain uses TRBV5-6 and TRBJ2-7; D possibly corresponds to TRBD1 (6 bases). There are 12 residues in the CDR3. In germline, CDR1 is SGHDT, CDR2 YYEEEE. The V end lost 1 base, the J end lost 6 bases, and 8 bases lay between the germline ends. The chain's CDR3 is CASSLTGREQYF. The CDR3 region has the DNA TGTGCCAGCAGCTTGACAGGGCGCGAGCAGTACTTC.

By sample share, this clonotype is medium-sized. The V and J genes are TRBV5-4 and TRBJ1-4; 9 nucleotides line up with TRBD1. In germline, CDR1 is SGHNT, CDR2 YYREEE (reference sequence). This CDR3 contains 16 residues. V trimming: 2 bases; J trimming: 7 bases; junction bases outside the gene matches: 9. In DNA form, the CDR3 reads TGTGCCAGCAGCTTAAATCCGGGACAGGGAGGTGAAAAACTGTTTTTT. It codes for CASSLNPGQGGEKLFF.

The gene calls are TRBV12-3 or TRBV12-4 and TRBJ2-7, with 8 positions matching TRBD2. This CDR3 has 15 residues. Trimming at V came to 2 bases and at J to 2 bases, leaving 5 bases not matched to a gene. CDR3 in DNA: TGTGCCAGCAGTTTACGGGGGGGGCTTACCTACGAGCAGTACTTC. Its translation: CASSLRGGLTYEQYF.

This clonotype counts as medium-sized (0.01 to 0.1%). V usage is TRBV20-1 and J usage is TRBJ2-5; a possible D gene is TRBD2 (5 bases). V lost 0 bases and J lost 7, with 27 bases in between. The germline gives CDR1 DFQATT, CDR2 SNEGSKA (reference sequence). This CDR3 spans 18 amino acids. CDR3 amino acids: CSARDVRRGWTQTRTQYF. DNA for the CDR3: TGCAGTGCTAGAGATGTTCGGCGCGGGTGGACCCAAACCCGGACCCAGTACTTC.

This clonotype was detected a few times. This chain connects TRBV5-1 to TRBJ1-1, with 8 nucleotides matching TRBD1. This CDR3 is built from 16 residues. Losses at the gene ends were 0 bases for V and 4 bases for J; bases not matched to a gene: 8. Looked up from germline, CDR1 is SGHRS and CDR2 is YFSETQ. Here the CDR3 reads CASSLEQGVGGTEAFF. The CDR3 bases are TGCGCCAGCAGCTTGGAACAGGGGGTTGGCGGCACTGAAGCTTTCTTT.

This clonotype was recorded once. The V gene is TRBV27, the J gene TRBJ2-3, with D maybe TRBD2 (5 bases). The CDR3 sequence is 13 residues long. The germline V and J ends were trimmed by 4 bases and 1 base, with 6 bases remaining between them. The V gene's germline CDR1 is MNHEY and CDR2 SMNVEV (reference sequence). CDR3 sequence (DNA): TGTGCCAGCAGTTACGGGGGCACAGATACGCAGTATTTT. This sequence encodes CASSYGGTDTQYF.

To note about this clonotype: This may come from a read error, since a much larger clone is one base off. The final CDR3 position lacks the conserved phenylalanine or tryptophan, pointing to a likely read error. The V and J genes are TRBV5-1 and TRBJ1-2, with a tentative D call TRBD1 (5 bases). Looked up from germline, CDR1 is SGHRS and CDR2 is YFSETQ. This CDR3 is built from 17 residues. Trimming took 4 bases from V and 6 from J, leaving 25 bases between them. The CDR3, as DNA: TGCGCCAGCAGCCAAGGTGGTTTGGGCAGGGCCCCTCATGGCTACACCTCC. Encoded protein: CASSQGGLGRAPHGYTS.

Worth noting for this clonotype: This may come from a read error, since a much larger clone is one base off. CDR3 nucleotides: TGTGCCAACTCACAGGGAAGGGATTATGGCTACACCTTC. Translating it yields CANSQGRDYGYTF. This chain links TRBV18 with TRBJ1-2; maybe TRBD1 (6 bases). Germline CDR1 is KGHSH and CDR2 is LQKENI. CDR3 length equals 13 residues.

By sample share, this clonotype is medium-sized. The chain couples TRBV12-3 or TRBV12-4 to TRBJ1-2, with a tentative D call TRBD1 (6 bases). This CDR3 has 14 residues. Between the trimmed V and J ends, which lost 5 bases and 5 bases, there was a span of 15 bases. The CDR3 coding sequence is TGTGCCAGCAGTCGGGGGCGCGATTATTATGGCTACACCTTC. This gives the protein CASSRGRDYYGYTF.

By sample share, this clonotype is medium-sized (0.01 to 0.1%). This rearrangement joins TRBV18 to TRBJ1-3, with 8 bases identical to TRBD1. CDR3 size: 16 residues. The germline V gene has CDR1 KGHSH and CDR2 LQKENI. V gave up 5 bases and J gave up 1 base; unmatched junction bases: 7. The CDR3 DNA follows: TGTGCCAGCTCAACCGGACAGGGCGTTTCTGGAAACACCATATATTTT. It translates to CASSTGQGVSGNTIYF.

This clonotype qualifies as large. The CDR3 DNA is TGTGCCAGCACCCAAAGGGGCACAGGTAGTATGGCTGAGCAGTTCTTC. Its protein is CASTQRGTGSMAEQFF. The chain combines TRBV6-2 or TRBV6-3 with TRBJ2-1, with a possible D match to TRBD1 (5 bases). V lost 7 bases, J lost 9 bases, and 25 bases lay in between. Germline lookup yields CDR1 MNHEY and CDR2 SVGEGT. CDR3 length equals 16 residues.

This clonotype is termed medium-sized. This sequence joins TRBV27 and TRBJ2-7, with D tentatively TRBD1 or TRBD2 (5 bases each). The CDR3 loop spans 15 amino acids. CDR1 and CDR2 (germline): MNHEY, SMNVEV (reference sequence). V shed 2 bases and J shed 0 bases, with 11 bases lying between them. The DNA for the CDR3 is TGTGCCAGCAGTTTAAATTGGGACGGCTCCTACGAGCAGTACTTC. Translated, it gives CASSLNWDGSYEQYF.

The V gene is TRBV27, the J gene TRBJ2-7; D not resolved. The germline V gene has CDR1 MNHEY and CDR2 SMNVEV (reference sequence). The CDR3 totals 12 residues. The V end was cut by 6 bases, the J end by 5 bases, with 11 bases between. The CDR3 DNA sequence: TGTGCCAGCAGCGCAAACTACCACGAGCAGTACTTC. Translation: CASSANYHEQYF.

The V and J genes are TRBV4-1 and TRBJ2-5; 16 bases align to TRBD2. CDR3 length: 18 amino acids. V lost 4 bases to trimming and J lost 0 bases; unmatched junction nucleotides: 5. CDR1 and CDR2 from the germline V gene are MGHRA and YSYEKL. The CDR3 DNA sequence: TGCGCCAGCAGCCGCGAGGGACTAGCGGGGGGGTACCAAGAGACCCAGTACTTC. Its translation: CASSREGLAGGYQETQYF.